Below are 11 T cell receptor beta chains sequenced from a single sample in a study of cytomegalovirus exposure and HLA in healthy donors (dated by TCRdb to about 2017). Library generation was performed with the immunoSEQ multiplex PCR assay. A mixture of 60 forward primers for TCR Vbeta segments and 13 reverse primers for TCR Jbeta segments was used in the multiplex PCR. In its TCRdb copy, this immuneACCESS table keeps in-frame sequences only and misses some clones. Where compared with another copy, unresolved V genes explain less than half of these, and the others have no known cause. Here the sample has 140,000 to 150,000 clones; 65% to 85% occur a single time. The ten largest clones take up over 6% of the sample. The source material was PBMCs. The receptors here all came from a man younger than 45 in good health and CMV-seronegative.

V gene TRBV7-8 combines with J gene TRBJ1-1; 7 bases map to TRBD1. The junction had 10 bases not matched to a gene; V was cut back by 6 bases and J by 0 bases. Germline V lookup: CDR1 SGHVS, CDR2 FQNEAQ. The CDR3 sequence is 16 residues long. For the CDR3, the DNA is TGTGCCAGCAGAGGAACAGGGGATAGGATGAACACTGAAGCTTTCTTT. Its protein is CASRGTGDRMNTEAFF.

This chain connects TRBV29-1 to TRBJ2-7; D is uncertain. The germline CDR1 and CDR2 sequences are SQVTM and ANQGSEA. The V end was cut by 4 bases, the J end by 0 bases, with 10 bases between. The CDR3 runs to 13 residues. The CDR3, as DNA: TGCAGCGTTGTGTCCCTGAGCTCCTACGAGCAGTACTTC. Translated, it gives CSVVSLSSYEQYF.

This chain uses TRBV5-1 with TRBJ2-7; 10 bases line up with TRBD2. This CDR3 is built from 14 residues. Trimming removed 2 bases from V and 2 bases from J; junction bases left unmatched: 1. Per the germline V gene, CDR1 is SGHRS and CDR2 is YFSETQ. The chain's CDR3 is CASSLAGGTYEQYF. The CDR3 region has the DNA TGCGCCAGCAGCTTAGCGGGAGGGACCTACGAGCAGTACTTC.

The chain recombines TRBV28 with TRBJ1-1; D gene unclear. Trimming cost V 6 bases and J 0 bases, with 11 bases left between them. The CDR3 has 14 residues. Germline V gives CDR1 MDHEN, CDR2 SYDVKM. CDR3 nucleotides: TGTGCCAGCAGGAACGCGGGGATGAACACTGAAGCTTTCTTT. Amino acid sequence: CASRNAGMNTEAFF.

V usage is TRBV5-1 and J usage is TRBJ1-3; D is unresolved. This CDR3 comprises 16 residues. The germline gives CDR1 SGHRS, CDR2 YFSETQ. Trimming cost V 5 bases and J 2 bases, with 17 bases left between them. The CDR3 sequence is CASRPSIRVPGNTIYF. CDR3 nucleotides: TGCGCCAGCAGGCCCTCGATCCGGGTACCTGGAAACACCATATATTTT.

This sequence joins TRBV28 and TRBJ2-3; TRBD2 aligns across 9 bases. V dropped 6 bases and J dropped 1; count of bases not matched to a gene: 2. The CDR3 contains 14 residues. Germline V gives CDR1 MDHEN, CDR2 SYDVKM. This CDR3 reads CASRRTSGTDTQYF. CDR3 in DNA: TGTGCCAGCAGACGGACTAGCGGCACAGATACGCAGTATTTT.

V and J are TRBV2 and TRBJ1-4; no clear D gene. The CDR3 spans 13 residues. The germline CDR1 and CDR2 sequences are SNHLY and FYNNEI. Trimming shortened V by 4 bases and J by 7 bases, and 10 bases separated the two germline ends. The CDR3 sequence: CASSVGGIEKLFF. CDR3 coding DNA: TGTGCCAGCAGTGTTGGCGGGATTGAAAAACTGTTTTTT.

In its sample, this clone was seen a few times. The chain is built from TRBV5-6 and TRBJ2-7, with D possibly being TRBD1 (5 bases). V was clipped by 1 base and J by 5 bases, with 7 bases between them. The V gene's germline CDR1 is SGHDT and CDR2 YYEEEE. The CDR3 consists of 12 residues. The CDR3 is CASSLRGDEQYF. CDR3 nucleotide sequence: TGTGCCAGCAGCTTGAGGGGTGACGAGCAGTACTTC.

The gene calls are TRBV30 and TRBJ1-5; D possibly corresponds to TRBD1 (5 bases). V lost 2 bases to trimming and J lost 5 bases, with 13 bases between them. There are 14 residues in the CDR3. Germline V CDR1 and CDR2: GTSNPN, SVGIG (reference sequence). CDR3 in amino acids: CAWSLGTTDQPQHF. Here the CDR3 DNA reads TGTGCCTGGAGTTTGGGTACGACAGATCAGCCCCAGCATTTT.

This rearrangement joins TRBV5-1 to TRBJ2-5, with 9 positions matching TRBD2. The length of the CDR3 is 16 residues. CDR1 is SGHRS and CDR2 is YFSETQ in the germline V gene. With V trimmed by 3 bases and J by 3 bases, 9 bases remained unmatched. The CDR3 is CASSSDGASGKETQYF. In DNA, the CDR3 is TGCGCCAGCAGCTCCGACGGGGCTAGCGGGAAAGAGACCCAGTACTTC.

This clone was counted a few times. The chain has TRBV13 and TRBJ2-7; 14 bases agree with TRBD2. Germline-derived CDR1 and CDR2 are PRHDT and FYEKMQ (reference sequence). The CDR3 has 18 residues. Trimming at V came to 6 bases and at J to 0 bases, leaving 10 bases not matched to a gene. The CDR3: CASRDGTSGSSSSYEQYF. CDR3 DNA: TGTGCCAGCAGGGACGGGACTAGCGGGAGCTCGAGCTCCTACGAGCAGTACTTC. The entire variable domain, with the rest obtained from reference TRBV13 and TRBJ2-7, is as follows: AAGVIQSPRHLIKEKRETATLKCYPIPRHDTVYWYQQGPGQDPQFLISFYEKMQSDKGSIPDRFSAQQFSDYHSELNMSSLELGDSALYFCASRDGTSGSSSSYEQYFGPGTRLTVT.